In its sample, the clone carrying this T cell receptor beta chain was seen many times. Its antigen remains unknown. Via MiXCR, TCRdb re-called the PCR reads, giving one row per CDR3 protein. This sample carries hundreds of thousands of distinct CDR3 sequences, about a quarter of them seen once, and the ten largest clones take about 0.73%. The data were taken from a study of molecular identifiers for immune sequencing clone quantification. CDR1 and CDR2 (germline): SQVTM, ANQGSEA. The CDR3 loop spans 15 amino acids. V was clipped by 6 bases and J by 3 bases; unmatched bases: 12. Study conclusions and caveats: Detecting spiked Jurkat TCR RNA from one cell among 950,000 to 1,000,000 naive cells was reportedly possible.

Naive CD8 libraries used 20,000 to 1,000,000 sorted cells and 10%, 30% or 50% RNA. Sorting was used to obtain naive CD8 T cells (CD8+CD4-CCR7+CD45RA+). The V gene is TRBV29-1, the J gene TRBJ2-3; the match to TRBD2 covers 7 bases. Sequenced material: naive CD8+ T cells from blood, with Jurkat cell RNA spiked in. The subset was: FACS-sorted CD8+CD4-CCR7+CD45RA+ naive T cells. This TCR was sampled from a human donor in good health. Some libraries in this study had Jurkat cell RNA spiked in. CDR3 protein: CSVQLAKIGTDTQYF. CDR3 DNA: TGCAGCGTGCAACTAGCGAAAATTGGTACAGATACGCAGTATTTT.